This passage covers 6 T cell receptor beta chains from one sample sequenced in a study of cytomegalovirus exposure and HLA in healthy donors. PCR was performed using 60 Vbeta and 13 Jbeta primers. Here immunoSEQ multiplex PCR was the method, and the copy in TCRdb shows in-frame clones only, minus some. Of 200,000 to 250,000 clones listed, approximately 84% were seen once; the top ten hold about 0.58%. The sequencing input was PBMCs. Receptors originate from a woman aged 40 to 50 in good health and CMV-seronegative.

The genes are TRBV5-4 and TRBJ2-3; 8 nucleotides match TRBD2. V shed 3 bases, J shed 5 bases, and the junction held 5 bases outside the gene matches. Per germline, CDR1 SGHNT and CDR2 YYREEE (reference sequence). The CDR3 is 14 amino acids. The CDR3 loop is CASSSGTSRDTQYF. The CDR3 region has the DNA TGTGCCAGCAGCTCCGGGACTAGTAGAGATACGCAGTATTTT. Complete variable domain (other parts from reference TRBV5-4 and TRBJ2-3): ETGVTQSPTHLIKTRGQQVTLRCSSQSGHNTVSWYQQALGQGPQFIFQYYREEENGRGNFPPRFSGLQFPNYSSELNVNALELDDSALYLCASSSGTSRDTQYFGPGTRLTVL.

As for this clone: Mismatch with germline at one junction end may stem from a read error. The J gene is TRBJ2-3, the V gene TRBV7-7; no clear D gene. There are 13 residues in the CDR3. Germline CDR1 SSHAT, CDR2 FNYEAQ (reference sequence). The CDR3 nucleotides are TGTGCTAGCAGCTTAACAGAAACAGATACGCAGTATTTT. Translated, it gives CASSLTETDTQYF.

This clone was counted a single time. The chain is built from TRBV10-3 and TRBJ1-6, with a possible D match to TRBD1 (5 bases). Trimming pared 2 bases from V and 4 bases from J, leaving 6 bases between. Germline values: CDR1 ENHRY, CDR2 SYGVKD. This CDR3 has 14 amino acids. The CDR3 spells CAISEPGYNSPLHF. CDR3 sequence (DNA): TGTGCCATCAGTGAGCCAGGGTATAATTCACCCCTCCACTTT.

The table lists this clone with a count of one. This sequence joins TRBV5-4 and TRBJ1-2; D unresolved. The CDR3 consists of 15 residues. With 4 bases removed from V and 1 base from J, the gap between germline ends came to 14 bases. From germline, CDR1 is SGHNT and CDR2 YYREEE (reference sequence). This CDR3 reads CASSRAEANNYGYTF. DNA for the CDR3: TGTGCCAGCAGCCGTGCTGAGGCCAATAACTATGGCTACACCTTC.

This chain joins TRBV30 and TRBJ1-1; no clear D. V lost 5 bases to trimming and J lost 12 bases, with 10 bases between them. Germline CDR1 GTSNPN, CDR2 SVGIG (reference sequence). The CDR3 contains 9 residues. In DNA form, the CDR3 reads TGTGCCTGGGTAACCGGTACTTTCTTT. It translates to CAWVTGTFF.

The rearrangement joins TRBV7-8 to TRBJ2-5; 8 nucleotides agree with TRBD1. Trimming removed 5 bases from V and 1 base from J; junction bases left unmatched: 6. Germline V CDR1 and CDR2: SGHVS, FQNEAQ. The CDR3 runs 15 residues. This chain's CDR3 is CASSHRDRPQETQYF. The CDR3 coding sequence is TGTGCCAGCAGCCACCGGGACAGGCCCCAAGAGACCCAGTACTTC. Complete variable domain (other parts from reference TRBV7-8 and TRBJ2-5): GAGVSQSPRYKVAKRGQDVALRCDPISGHVSLFWYQQALGQGPEFLTYFQNEAQLDKSGLPSDRFFAERPEGSVSTLKIQRTQQEDSAVYLCASSHRDRPQETQYFGPGTRLLVL.